One sample yielded the 20 T cell receptor beta chains listed below, sequenced in a study of T-cell reconstitution after alpha-beta-depleted transplantation in children. Preparation of the TCRbeta library was carried out with unique molecular identifiers. TCRdb analysed the PCR reads with MiXCR anew, one entry per CDR3 protein. The sample carries hundreds of thousands of distinct CDR3 sequences, 10% to 15% recorded once. The sample was PBMCs, mostly from graft donor cells, taken 360 days after TCRalphabeta/CD19-depleted stem cell transplant. These receptors all come from a male patient between 10 and 17 years old who had a stem cell transplant for acute myeloid leukemia, so the T cells may come from the graft donor.

This clonotype came up many times. This chain joins TRBV11-1 and TRBJ2-3; TRBD2 aligns across 7 bases. The CDR3 is made up of 14 amino acids. The germline gives CDR1 SGHAT, CDR2 FQDESV (reference sequence). J gave up 6 bases and V 4 bases, and 7 bases lay outside the gene matches. The CDR3 protein is CASSSGLVSDTQYF. The CDR3 bases are TGTGCCAGCAGCTCCGGACTAGTTTCGGATACGCAGTATTTT.

Many counts were recorded for this clonotype. The chain couples TRBV6-2 or TRBV6-3 to TRBJ2-7; D might be TRBD1 (5 bases). This CDR3 region has 17 residues. The V end was cut by 0 bases, the J end by 0 bases, with 15 bases between. Germline loops: CDR1 MNHEY, CDR2 SVGEGT. The CDR3 DNA sequence: TGTGCCAGCAGTTACTCGTCTGGGGCAGGCTACTCCTACGAGCAGTACTTC. Protein: CASSYSSGAGYSYEQYF.

This clonotype was seen only a few times. The germline gene is not matched at one end of the junction; a read error may be the cause. The gene calls are TRBV28 and TRBJ2-7, with D possibly TRBD1 on 6 matching bases. This CDR3 contains 14 residues. Germline V gene data show CDR1 as MDHEN and CDR2 as SYDVKM. The CDR3 coding sequence is TGTGCCAGCAGTTTTGACAGGATCTCCAACGAGCAGTACTTC. Translating it yields CASSFDRISNEQYF.

A few counts support this clonotype. The rearrangement links TRBV20-1 to TRBJ2-7, with TRBD1 as a possible D gene (5 bases). This CDR3 contains 16 residues. V lost 5 bases and J lost 4, with 24 bases in between. Germline-derived CDR1 and CDR2 are DFQATT and SNEGSKA (reference sequence). CDR3 residues: CSALSDRFGYYYEQYF. The CDR3 nucleotides are TGCAGTGCTCTCAGTGACAGATTCGGCTACTATTACGAGCAGTACTTC.

The chain carries TRBV9 and TRBJ2-1; perhaps D is TRBD1 or TRBD2 (5 bases each). Trimming shortened V by 4 bases and J by 5 bases, and 19 bases separated the two germline ends. Germline V gene sequence: CDR1 SGDLS, CDR2 YYNGEE. CDR3 length equals 16 residues. In DNA form, the CDR3 reads TGTGCCAGCAGCCCCCGACCACTCACGGGGCACAATGAGCAGTTCTTC. This translates into CASSPRPLTGHNEQFF.

Only a few counts were recorded for this clonotype. The chain employs TRBV28 and TRBJ2-2, with D hard to call. CDR1 is MDHEN, CDR2 SYDVKM, per germline. The CDR3 has 15 residues. V dropped 3 bases and J dropped 1 base, with 9 bases sitting between them. The CDR3 bases are TGTGCCAGCAGTTTCTTCCGGGTGAACACCGGGGAGCTGTTTTTT. It yields the protein CASSFFRVNTGELFF.

This clonotype was found a few times. This chain links TRBV29-1 with TRBJ2-1; 7 bases line up with TRBD2. The CDR3 loop spans 19 amino acids. Germline trimming cut 0 bases from V and 7 bases from J; bases unmatched to any gene: 21. Germline CDR1 is SQVTM and CDR2 is ANQGSEA. The CDR3 DNA follows: TGCAGCGTTGAAGATGTTGCCAGGCGACGAGGCGGGAGTAGGAATGAGCAGTTCTTC. This codes for CSVEDVARRRGGSRNEQFF.

In DNA, the CDR3 is TGCAGTGCTAGAGATACGGCTAGCGGGTCCTACGAGCAGTACTTC. It specifies CSARDTASGSYEQYF. The chain is built from TRBV20-1 and TRBJ2-7, with 8 bases matching TRBD2. The CDR3 loop spans 15 amino acids. With V trimmed by 0 bases and J by 1 base, 5 bases remained unmatched. Germline V gene data show CDR1 as DFQATT and CDR2 as SNEGSKA (reference sequence).

With respect to this clonotype: Germline and junction disagree at one end, which may indicate a read error. The chain employs TRBV2 and TRBJ2-1, with TRBD2 matching over 13 bases. Germline CDR1 SNHLY, CDR2 FYNNEI. The CDR3 loop spans 13 amino acids. DNA for the CDR3: TGTGCCAGCAGGGAATCCGGACTAGCGGGAGTAAGCTTC. Encoded protein: CASRESGLAGVSF.

The V and J genes are TRBV12-5 and TRBJ1-1; possible D gene TRBD1, 6 bases. There are 19 residues in the CDR3. Germline V gene data show CDR1 as LGHNT and CDR2 as FRNRAP. Trimming removed 0 bases from V and 0 bases from J, with 20 bases in between. CDR3 loop: CASGLVGGGQRPLNTEAFF. The CDR3 DNA reads TGTGCTAGTGGTTTGGTAGGGGGGGGACAACGCCCCTTGAACACTGAAGCTTTCTTT. Supplemented by reference TRBV12-5 and TRBJ1-1, the full variable domain reads DARVTQTPRHKVTEMGQEVTMRCQPILGHNTVFWYRQTMMQGLELLAYFRNRAPLDDSGMPKDRFSAEMPDATLATLKIQPSEPRDSAVYFCASGLVGGGQRPLNTEAFFGQGTRLTVV.

A few counts support this clonotype. This chain links TRBV4-3 with TRBJ2-1; 12 bases line up with TRBD2. The CDR3 runs 15 residues. V dropped 4 bases and J dropped 6; count of bases not matched to a gene: 4. Germline V lookup: CDR1 LGHNA, CDR2 YSLEER. CDR3 amino acids: CASSRLAGDPNEQFF. The CDR3 DNA sequence: TGCGCCAGCAGCCGACTAGCGGGAGATCCCAATGAGCAGTTCTTC.

This clonotype was recorded many times. This rearrangement joins TRBV3-1 to TRBJ2-2; D uncertain. The CDR3 extends over 13 amino acids. Germline loops: CDR1 LGHDT, CDR2 YNNKEL (reference sequence). The germline V and J ends were trimmed by 8 bases and 7 bases, with 14 bases remaining between them. The CDR3 loop is CASSPLLGGELFF. The CDR3, as DNA: TGTGCCAGCTCCCCCCTGCTGGGCGGGGAGCTGTTTTTT.

The CDR3 region has the DNA TGCGCCAGCACCAGGACAGACCCGGGTTGGGAGCAGTACTTC. Translation gives CASTRTDPGWEQYF. The V and J genes are TRBV5-1 and TRBJ2-7; maybe TRBD1 (6 bases). This CDR3 is built from 14 residues. In germline, CDR1 is SGHRS, CDR2 YFSETQ. Between the trimmed V and J ends, which lost 6 bases and 7 bases, there was a span of 20 bases.

This clonotype was picked up a small number of times. V gene TRBV28 combines with J gene TRBJ2-5; perhaps TRBD2 as D (7 bases). Trimming took 3 bases from V and 1 from J, leaving 12 bases between them. Germline V gene sequence: CDR1 MDHEN, CDR2 SYDVKM. CDR3 length: 15 residues. CDR3 protein: CASSFRRGGQETQYF. DNA for the CDR3: TGTGCCAGCAGTTTCCGGAGGGGGGGCCAAGAGACCCAGTACTTC.

At least ten counts were recorded for this clonotype. The chain combines TRBV28 with TRBJ2-7, with D maybe TRBD1 (6 bases). V lost 6 bases and J 0 bases, leaving 15 bases between the germline ends. Germline CDR1 is MDHEN and CDR2 is SYDVKM. This CDR3 spans 15 amino acids. In DNA, the CDR3 is TGTGCCAGCAGCCAAGGGGGAAACCTCTCCTACGAGCAGTACTTC. It encodes CASSQGGNLSYEQYF.

The chain couples TRBV28 to TRBJ2-7, with 7 nucleotides matching TRBD1. The CDR3 runs 14 residues. Germline values: CDR1 MDHEN, CDR2 SYDVKM. With 2 bases clipped from V and 2 bases from J, the junction kept 3 bases outside the gene matches. DNA of the CDR3: TGTGCCAGCAGTTTAGAGGGGGCGGCCTACGAGCAGTACTTC. Encoded protein: CASSLEGAAYEQYF.

The genes are TRBV29-1 and TRBJ2-5; 8 nucleotides agree with TRBD2. Germline-derived CDR1 and CDR2 are SQVTM and ANQGSEA. The CDR3 runs 14 residues. V lost 6 bases and J lost 2; bases outside the gene matches: 8. The CDR3 bases are TGCAGCGTATCACGTTTAGCGGGGCAAGAGACCCAGTACTTC. This sequence encodes CSVSRLAGQETQYF.

For this clonotype: One end of the junction fails to match germline, which may point to a read error. The rearrangement uses TRBV7-9 and TRBJ2-5; D perhaps matches TRBD1 (6 bases). The germline V gene has CDR1 SEHNR and CDR2 FQNEAQ (reference sequence). The CDR3 loop spans 14 amino acids. CDR3 bases: TGTTCCAGCAGCTTATGGGCAGGGGAAGAGACCCAGTACTTC. Translation gives CSSSLWAGEETQYF.

This clonotype has only a few counts. The rearrangement links TRBV24-1 to TRBJ2-1, with TRBD2 identical over 15 bases. V was clipped by 9 bases and J by 4 bases; unmatched bases: 12. This CDR3 comprises 18 residues. The germline gives CDR1 KGHDR, CDR2 SFDVKD. CDR3 DNA: TGTGCCACCTTCAGGTGGACTAGCGGGAGGGCCCAATACAATGAGCAGTTCTTC. Its protein product is CATFRWTSGRAQYNEQFF.

The sample holds many counts of this clonotype. The chain has TRBV29-1 and TRBJ2-1; 7 bases map to TRBD2. The germline CDR1 and CDR2 sequences are SQVTM and ANQGSEA. The CDR3 loop spans 14 amino acids. After removal of 4 bases from V and 8 bases from J, the junction contained 11 bases not matched to a gene. For the CDR3, the DNA is TGCAGCGTTGCCATGAGACTAGCAAGTCATGAGCAGTTCTTC. Translation gives CSVAMRLASHEQFF.